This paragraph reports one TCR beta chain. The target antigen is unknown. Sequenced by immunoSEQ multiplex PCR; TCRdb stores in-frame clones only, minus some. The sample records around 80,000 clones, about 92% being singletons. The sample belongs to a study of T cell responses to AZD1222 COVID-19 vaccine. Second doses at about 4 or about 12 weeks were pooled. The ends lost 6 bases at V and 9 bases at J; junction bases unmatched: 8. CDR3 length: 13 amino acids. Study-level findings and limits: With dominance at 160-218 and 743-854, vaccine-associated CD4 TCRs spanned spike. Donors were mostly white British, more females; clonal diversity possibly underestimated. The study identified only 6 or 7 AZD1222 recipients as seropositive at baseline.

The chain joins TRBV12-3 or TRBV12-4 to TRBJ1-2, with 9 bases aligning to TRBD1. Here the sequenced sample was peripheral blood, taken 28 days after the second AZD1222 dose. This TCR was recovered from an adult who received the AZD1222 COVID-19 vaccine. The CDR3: CASSRGQGLRYTF. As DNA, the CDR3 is TGTGCCAGCAGCCGGGGACAGGGCTTACGCTACACCTTC.